This T cell receptor beta chain was sequenced during a study of blood T cell repertoires in COVID-19. Germline V gives CDR1 MDHEN, CDR2 SYDVKM. The CDR3 is 11 residues long. Trimming cost V 8 bases and J 5 bases, with 10 bases left between them. Profiling relied on immunoSEQ multiplex PCR, and the TCRdb table lists in-frame clones only, not all of them. The table has tens of thousands of clones, about 85% seen once. The sample was peripheral blood. The chain links TRBV28 to TRBJ2-7, with TRBD1 as a possible D gene (5 bases). The TCR was taken from a man of 80 years or more with acute or convalescent COVID-19. CDR3: CASGIGDEQYF. CDR3 in DNA: TGTGCCAGCGGGATAGGGGACGAGCAGTACTTC.